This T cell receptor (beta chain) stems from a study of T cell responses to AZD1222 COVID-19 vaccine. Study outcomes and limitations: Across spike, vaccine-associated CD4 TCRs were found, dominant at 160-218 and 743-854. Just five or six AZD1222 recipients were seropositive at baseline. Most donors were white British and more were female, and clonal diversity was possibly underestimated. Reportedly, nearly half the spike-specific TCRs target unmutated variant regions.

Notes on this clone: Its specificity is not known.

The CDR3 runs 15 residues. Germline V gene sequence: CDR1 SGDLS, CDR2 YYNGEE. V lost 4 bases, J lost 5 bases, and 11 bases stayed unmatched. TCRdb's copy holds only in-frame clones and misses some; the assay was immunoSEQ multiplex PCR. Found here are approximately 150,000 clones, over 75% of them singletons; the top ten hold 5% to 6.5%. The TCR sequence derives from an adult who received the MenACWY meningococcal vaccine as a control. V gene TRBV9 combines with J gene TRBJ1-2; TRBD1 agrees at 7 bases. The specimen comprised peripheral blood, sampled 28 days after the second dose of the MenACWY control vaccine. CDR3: CASSRGGTADYGYTF. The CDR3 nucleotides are TGTGCCAGCAGCCGTGGGGGGACAGCTGATTATGGCTACACCTTC. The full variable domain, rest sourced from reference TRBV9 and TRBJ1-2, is DSGVTQTPKHLITATGQRVTLRCSPRSGDLSVYWYQQSLDQGLQFLIQYYNGEERAKGNILERFSAQQFPDLHSELNLSSLELGDSALYFCASSRGGTADYGYTFGSGTRLTVV.